This TCR beta chain was observed in a study of T-cell reconstitution after alpha-beta-depleted transplantation in children. General study findings and limits: The main origin of T-cell counts and diversity one year after transplant was newly produced T cells. Surviving recipient T cells and intrathymic progenitors accounted for some patients' high TCRbeta diversity at day 60. Alpha-beta T cells present about two months after transplant were reported to originate from several hundred expanded graft clones.

V shed 1 base and J 0 bases; nucleotides not matched to a gene: 5. CDR3 length: 18 amino acids. CDR1 and CDR2 from the germline V gene are SGHAT and FQNNGV. Researchers prepared the TCRbeta library using unique molecular identifiers, the study reports. TCRdb processed the PCR reads anew with MiXCR; each CDR3 protein has one entry. The sample lists tens of thousands of distinct CDR3 sequences, less than 20% seen once, with 15% to 20% in the top ten. About this clonotype itself: Its cognate antigen is unknown.

This chain uses TRBV11-2 with TRBJ2-4; 11 bases line up with TRBD2. The sample in question was PBMCs, mostly from graft donor cells, obtained 180 days after TCRalphabeta/CD19-depleted stem cell transplant. The source of this sequence is a male patient between 2 and 10 years old who had a stem cell transplant for acute lymphoblastic leukemia, so the T cells may come from the graft donor. Here the CDR3 DNA reads TGTGCCAGCAGCTTAGTACTAGCGGGGGCATTAGCCAAAAACATTCAGTACTTC. It encodes CASSLVLAGALAKNIQYF.